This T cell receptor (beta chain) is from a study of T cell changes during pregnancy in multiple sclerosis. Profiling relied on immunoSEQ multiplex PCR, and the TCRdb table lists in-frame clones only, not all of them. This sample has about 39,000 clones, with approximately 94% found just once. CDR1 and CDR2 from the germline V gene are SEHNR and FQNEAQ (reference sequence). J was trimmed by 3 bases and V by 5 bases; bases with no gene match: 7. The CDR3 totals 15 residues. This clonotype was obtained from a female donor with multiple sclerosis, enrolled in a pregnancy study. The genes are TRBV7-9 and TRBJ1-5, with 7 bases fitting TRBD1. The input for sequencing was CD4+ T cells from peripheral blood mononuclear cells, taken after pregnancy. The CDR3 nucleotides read TGTGCCAGCAGCGCAACGGGACAGTACAATCAGCCCCAGCATTTT. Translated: CASSATGQYNQPQHF.